One sample yielded the 4 T cell receptor beta chains listed below, sequenced in a study of blood T cell repertoires in COVID-19. The assay was immunoSEQ multiplex PCR, and TCRdb's table has in-frame clones only and misses some. Counted here are roughly 86,000 clones, roughly four fifths occurring once; the ten biggest clones make up 20% to 25%. Sample: peripheral blood. The receptor set was obtained from a human donor in a cohort sampled during active COVID-19.

The genes are TRBV11-2 and TRBJ1-6; a weak D match, TRBD1 (5 bases). The germline V gene encodes CDR1 SGHAT and CDR2 FQNNGV. The V and J ends lost 5 bases and 7 bases respectively, with 15 bases between them. This CDR3 has 15 amino acids. CDR3 sequence: CASSAAGRGNSPLHF. The CDR3 coding sequence is TGTGCCAGCAGCGCAGCGGGACGGGGGAATTCACCCCTCCACTTT.

The chain couples TRBV27 to TRBJ2-3, with 10 bases that match TRBD2. This CDR3 has 16 amino acids. Germline loops: CDR1 MNHEY, CDR2 SMNVEV (reference sequence). V lost 5 bases and J lost 4; bases outside the gene matches: 9. The DNA of the CDR3 is TGTGCCAGCAGTCCCATGGGACTAGCGAGGGCAGATACGCAGTATTTT. Translation: CASSPMGLARADTQYF.

The V call is TRBV19, the J call TRBJ1-1; D is ambiguous. Germline CDR1 reads LNHDA; CDR2 reads SQIVND (reference sequence). The length of the CDR3 is 13 residues. The ends were cut back, 9 bases at V and 0 bases at J, with 11 bases in the middle. In DNA, the CDR3 is TGTGCCAGCTTCGACACCATGAACACTGAAGCTTTCTTT. Translation: CASFDTMNTEAFF.

This rearrangement joins TRBV3-1 (or the pseudogene TRBV3-2) to TRBJ2-1, with a weak D call TRBD2 (6 bases). V lost 2 bases to trimming and J lost 7 bases, with 9 bases between them. The CDR3 runs to 13 residues. The germline V gene encodes CDR1 LGHDT and CDR2 YNNKEL (reference sequence). CDR3 bases: TGTGCCAGCAGCCAACGGGGGATAAATGAGCAGTTCTTC. Translation gives CASSQRGINEQFF.